This T cell receptor beta chain stems from a study of CD4 T cells in relation to SARS-CoV-2 and coronaviruses. Profiled with immunoSEQ multiplex PCR; TCRdb holds only in-frame clones, not every one. The sample shows about 24,000 clones, more than 60% of them seen only once. Unexposed donor CD4+ T cells date from about 2011-2018, before the COVID-19 pandemic. Isolation of CD4+ T cells took place after roughly nine days in culture. Half the medium was replaced with IL-2 medium on days 3 and 7. The V end was cut by 6 bases, the J end by 10 bases, with 30 bases between. CDR1 is KGHSH and CDR2 is LQKENI in the germline V gene. The CDR3 spans 17 residues. As concerns this clone: Its target is not known.

The rearrangement joins TRBV18 to TRBJ1-2; a possible D gene is TRBD1 (5 bases). The receptor was derived from a human donor in good health. Sequencing was performed on CD4+ T cells from PBMCs, cultured in vitro. The CDR3 is CASSLNPTFRGHITYTF. The CDR3 DNA follows: TGTGCCAGCTCCCTAAACCCTACCTTCCGCGGACACATAACCTACACCTTC.